This TCR beta chain was recovered during a study of regulatory T cells in long-lasting Graves disease. Time point described: newly diagnosed GD, antithyroid drugs for less than 3 months. Isolated PBMC RNA provided the starting material for the TCR library. Through Arm-PCR of CDR3 regions and iRepertoire HTBI primers, TCR beta libraries were built. Via MiXCR, TCRdb re-called the multiplex PCR reads, giving one row per CDR3 protein. The profile shows hundreds of thousands of distinct CDR3 sequences, roughly a sixth of them singletons. This clonotype was seen repeatedly, ten times or more. This sample also belongs to another study, concerning T cells in Graves' hyperthyroidism and ophthalmopathy.

The sequence came from a man in his forties with Graves disease. Sample: peripheral blood mononuclear cells (PBMCs), taken at new diagnosis, from a patient treated with antithyroid drugs.

CDR3 in amino acids: CASRGSTNYGYTF. The CDR3 nucleotides are TGTGCCAGCAGGGGCTCCACTAACTATGGCTACACCTTC. The chain employs TRBV2 and TRBJ1-2; the D is unclear. The CDR3 is made up of 13 amino acids. V was pared by 6 bases and J by 0 bases, with 8 bases between. From germline, CDR1 is SNHLY and CDR2 FYNNEI.